A selection of T cell receptor beta chains follows, all from one sample in a study of CD8+ T cells in alopecia areata. Assay used: immunoSEQ multiplex PCR; TCRdb lists only in-frame clones, some missing. The table has about 140,000 clones, 82% seen once. Here the sequenced sample was CD8+ T cells sorted from blood, taken at week 4, from a patient treated with tofacitinib. The receptors originated from a human donor with alopecia areata. CDR3s include the opening cysteine and the closing phenylalanine or tryptophan. D genes are given only for firm matches. The listing skips clone size in some rows; elsewhere it reads once, few, many or a size class.

CDR3 DNA	CDR3 protein	D gene	CDR3 length	V gene	J gene	clone size
TGCGCCAGCAGCCAAGGGACAGGGGTTGACAATGAGCAGTTCTTC	CASSQGTGVDNEQFF	TRBD1	15	TRBV4-3	TRBJ2-1	NA
TGTGCCAGCAGAGGGGTGGGCTATGGCTACACCTTC	CASRGVGYGYTF	NA	12	TRBV9	TRBJ1-2	NA
TGTGCCAGCAGCTGGGAACAGGGCTACGAGCAGTACTTC	CASSWEQGYEQYF	NA	13	TRBV7-9	TRBJ2-7	NA
TGTGCCAGCAGTTCGACCGGGGAGCTGTTTTTT	CASSSTGELFF	NA	11	TRBV5-4	TRBJ2-2	NA
TGTGCCAGTAGTACCGGACTAGCGATAGGGGATACGCAGTATTTT	CASSTGLAIGDTQYF	TRBD2	15	TRBV19	TRBJ2-3	NA
TGTGCCAGCAGCTTGGTTGGCGTGTTAGAAGAAGCTTTCTTT	CASSLVGVLEEAFF	NA	14	TRBV5-4	TRBJ1-1	NA
TGTGCCAGCAGCCCCAGGACAGGGAGGGAGACCCAGTACTTC	CASSPRTGRETQYF	TRBD1	14	TRBV13	TRBJ2-5	NA
TGTGCCAGCAGTCACTTGAACACTGAAGCTTTCTTT	CASSHLNTEAFF	NA	12	TRBV13	TRBJ1-1	NA
TGCGCCAGCAGTCAACTCCCAGTGTACAATCAGCCCCAGCATTTT	CASSQLPVYNQPQHF	NA	15	TRBV23-1	TRBJ1-5	NA
TGTGCCAGCAGCTTTCGGGGGGCCCAAGAGACCCAGTACTTC	CASSFRGAQETQYF	NA	14	TRBV7-3	TRBJ2-5	NA
TGTGCCAGCAGCTTAGGCACGGCGGGTTACGGCATTCAGTACTTC	CASSLGTAGYGIQYF	NA	15	TRBV7-6	TRBJ2-4	NA
TGTGCCAGCAGTACATGGGACCGGGCCTACGAGCAGTACTTC	CASSTWDRAYEQYF	NA	14	TRBV27	TRBJ2-7	few
TGCGCCAGCAGCCTGTCGGACGGGAACACTGAAGCTTTCTTT	CASSLSDGNTEAFF	NA	14	TRBV4-1	TRBJ1-1	many
TGTGCCAGCAATGCGGGACAAACCTACGAGCAGTACTTC	CASNAGQTYEQYF	NA	13	TRBV6-1	TRBJ2-7	once
TGTGCCAGCAGCCCCGGGACTAGCATCAATGAGCAGTTCTTC	CASSPGTSINEQFF	TRBD2	14	TRBV13	TRBJ2-1	NA
TGTGCCACCGCTACGCCGGGGAACACTGAAGCTTTCTTT	CATATPGNTEAFF	NA	13	TRBV27	TRBJ1-1	NA